Shown below are 27 T cell receptor beta chains from a single sample sequenced in a study of Graves' ophthalmopathy and Graves' hyperthyroidism. As the template, RNA transcripts were used to amplify TCR beta CDR3 regions. The workflow started with a first-round RT-PCR run with HTBI primers and then moved on to a second-round multiplex PCR. TCRdb called the multiplex PCR reads again in MiXCR, with one record for every CDR3 protein. Of about 740,000 distinct CDR3 sequences in the sample, 35% to 50% were seen once. The sample taken for sequencing was peripheral blood. The receptors come from an adult man with Graves' ophthalmopathy.

This clonotype was seen ten or more times. The chain joins TRBV15 to TRBJ1-5; D is unclear. V lost 2 bases to trimming and J lost 9 bases, with 17 bases between them. The CDR3 loop spans 15 amino acids. CDR1 is LNHNV and CDR2 is YYDKDF in the germline V gene (reference sequence). CDR3 in DNA: TGTGCCACCAGCAGAACAGCCAGGATGGGATCGCCCCAGCATTTT. This codes for CATSRTARMGSPQHF.

This rearrangement joins TRBV10-2 to TRBJ2-7; 8 bases are a match to TRBD2. The trim removed 7 bases at V and 5 bases at J, leaving 10 bases unmatched. This CDR3 is built from 14 residues. Germline values: CDR1 WSHSY, CDR2 SAAADI. CDR3 nucleotides: TGCGCCAGCACCCCGACGGGACTAGTGGACGAGCAGTACTTC. Its protein is CASTPTGLVDEQYF.

There are a few counts of this clonotype. The chain is built from TRBV15 and TRBJ2-4; D is ambiguous. The CDR3 loop spans 12 amino acids. With 1 base removed from V and 7 bases from J, the gap between germline ends came to 5 bases. Per germline, CDR1 LNHNV and CDR2 YYDKDF (reference sequence). CDR3 in amino acids: CATSRALNIQYF. In nucleotides, the CDR3 is TGTGCCACCAGCAGAGCTTTGAACATTCAGTACTTC.

In its sample, this clonotype was seen a few times. The gene calls are TRBV25-1 and TRBJ2-2, with D unresolved. Germline-derived CDR1 and CDR2 are MGHDK and SYGVNS. The CDR3 totals 12 residues. V was pared by 6 bases and J by 7 bases, with 9 bases between. CDR3 residues: CASSPQGGELFF. The CDR3 coding sequence is TGTGCCAGCAGCCCTCAAGGCGGGGAGCTGTTTTTT.

This clonotype was seen more than once but under ten times. V is TRBV20-1 and J is TRBJ2-5; 10 bases line up with TRBD2. V dropped 3 bases and J dropped 5; count of bases not matched to a gene: 15. Germline V lookup: CDR1 DFQATT, CDR2 SNEGSKA (reference sequence). This CDR3 region has 17 residues. The CDR3 reads CSASTSGVVSSIETQYF. The CDR3 DNA is TGCAGTGCTAGTACTAGCGGGGTCGTGTCTTCGATCGAGACCCAGTACTTC.

This clonotype was detected a few times. V usage is TRBV4-2 and J usage is TRBJ2-7, with TRBD2 matching over 12 bases. The V gene's germline CDR1 is LGHNA and CDR2 YNFKEQ. V was clipped by 4 bases and J by 0 bases; unmatched bases: 4. This CDR3 is built from 16 residues. The chain's CDR3 is CASSPETSGSSYEQYF. For the CDR3, the DNA is TGTGCCAGCAGCCCAGAGACTAGCGGGAGCTCCTACGAGCAGTACTTC.

This clonotype was seen ten or more times. V and J are TRBV7-2 and TRBJ2-7, with 7 nucleotides matching TRBD2. Germline V gene lookup returns CDR1 SGHTA and CDR2 FQGNSA. CDR3 length: 13 residues. The J segment lost 2 bases and the V segment lost 3 bases, leaving 1 base of the junction unmatched. The CDR3 reads CASSFGTTYEQYF. CDR3 nucleotide sequence: TGTGCCAGCAGCTTTGGGACTACCTACGAGCAGTACTTC.

This clonotype came up a few times. The chain employs TRBV20-1 and TRBJ2-5; D possibly corresponds to TRBD2 (5 bases). Germline V CDR1 and CDR2: DFQATT, SNEGSKA (reference sequence). V dropped 7 bases and J dropped 3 bases, with 9 bases sitting between them. The CDR3 loop spans 11 amino acids. CDR3 sequence: CSGEFKETQYF. As DNA, the CDR3 is TGCAGTGGGGAGTTTAAAGAGACCCAGTACTTC.

This clonotype appeared a few times. The DNA for the CDR3 is TGCAGTGCTAGAGATAACAGAGGGCAGCATAATTCACCCCTCCACTTT. It is translated as CSARDNRGQHNSPLHF. This rearrangement joins TRBV20-1 to TRBJ1-6, with D unclear. CDR3 size: 16 residues. The ends were cut back, 0 bases at V and 5 bases at J, with 14 bases in the middle. CDR1 and CDR2 from the germline V gene are DFQATT and SNEGSKA (reference sequence).

Regarding this clonotype: Being one base from a much bigger clone, this may be a read error. The chain carries TRBV20-1 and TRBJ1-2, with D possibly matching TRBD1 (6 bases). CDR3 length: 12 residues. Germline V gives CDR1 DFQATT, CDR2 SNEGSKA (reference sequence). The DNA for the CDR3 is TGCGGTGCTGAACAGGGAGGGTATGGCTACACCTTC. Its translation is CGAEQGGYGYTF.

This clonotype was counted ten times or more. J is TRBJ1-2 and V is TRBV7-9, with a weak D call TRBD1 (6 bases). Trimming shortened V by 5 bases and J by 4 bases, and 8 bases separated the two germline ends. The CDR3 runs 12 residues. In germline, CDR1 is SEHNR, CDR2 FQNEAQ (reference sequence). In DNA form, the CDR3 reads TGTGCCAGCAGCATGGACAGCTATGGCTACACCTTC. It codes for CASSMDSYGYTF.

The chain joins TRBV20-1 to TRBJ2-7, with D possibly TRBD2 on 6 matching bases. CDR1 is DFQATT and CDR2 is SNEGSKA in the germline V gene (reference sequence). Trimming stripped 3 bases from V and 2 bases from J, with 17 bases between. The CDR3 is made up of 15 amino acids. CDR3: CSARRPSGGAYEQYF. The CDR3 bases are TGCAGTGCTAGGCGTCCCAGCGGAGGGGCCTACGAGCAGTACTTC.

The chain carries TRBV11-2 and TRBJ1-6; TRBD1 matches 8 bases. This CDR3 has 15 residues. V gave up 2 bases and J gave up 7 bases; unmatched junction bases: 4. Germline CDR1 SGHAT, CDR2 FQNNGV. The CDR3 protein is CASSLTGGMNSPLHF. The CDR3, as DNA: TGTGCCAGCAGCTTAACAGGGGGTATGAATTCACCCCTCCACTTT.

V usage is TRBV25-1 and J usage is TRBJ2-7; the D is unclear. V was trimmed by 7 bases and J by 1 base, leaving 5 bases between them. The CDR3 length is 11 residues. The germline gives CDR1 MGHDK, CDR2 SYGVNS. This CDR3 is CASIRSYEQYF. CDR3 DNA sequence: TGTGCCAGCATTCGATCCTACGAGCAGTACTTC.

The chain joins TRBV20-1 to TRBJ2-5, with TRBD1 identical over 9 bases. The CDR3 runs 13 residues. V was pared by 5 bases and J by 1 base, with 2 bases of the junction left unmatched. The germline V gene has CDR1 DFQATT and CDR2 SNEGSKA (reference sequence). Written as DNA, the CDR3 is TGCAGTGCTCCGGACAGGGGCCAAGAGACCCAGTACTTC. As protein: CSAPDRGQETQYF.

Points on this clonotype: Compared with germline, one end of the junction differs, possibly owing to a read error. This chain uses TRBV7-9 with TRBJ1-1, with TRBD1 matching 8 bases. CDR1 and CDR2 (germline): SEHNR, FQNEAQ (reference sequence). This CDR3 comprises 13 residues. The CDR3 coding sequence is TGTGCCAGCAGCTTGGAGGGACAGGCTGAAGCTCTCTTT. Translation gives CASSLEGQAEALF.

As concerns this clonotype: With a much larger clone just one base away, this may be a read error. J is TRBJ1-2 and V is TRBV12-3 or TRBV12-4; a possible D gene is TRBD1 (5 bases). This CDR3 is 14 amino acids long. The CDR3 DNA reads TGTGCCGGCAGGTCCCAAGGGGAAAGCTATGGCTACACCTTC. Its protein is CAGRSQGESYGYTF.

This chain joins TRBV5-6 and TRBJ1-6, with a tentative D call TRBD1 (5 bases). This CDR3 is built from 12 residues. CDR1 SGHDT and CDR2 YYEEEE come from the germline V gene. The V gene lost 0 bases and the J gene lost 14 bases, with 9 bases spanning the gap. The CDR3 bases are TGTGCCAGCAGCTTGGGGGGCAGGTCCCTCCACTTT. Its protein product is CASSLGGRSLHF.

CDR3 DNA: TGTGCCAGCAGTGAAAGTGCGAACACCGGGGAGCTGTTTTTT. Encoded protein: CASSESANTGELFF. The V call is TRBV25-1, the J call TRBJ2-2; no definite D call. V was trimmed by 2 bases and J by 0 bases, leaving 4 bases between them. The CDR3 has 14 amino acids. Germline values: CDR1 MGHDK, CDR2 SYGVNS.

This clonotype was observed many times. The V call is TRBV12-3 or TRBV12-4, the J call TRBJ1-2; 7 bases match TRBD1. The CDR3 consists of 16 residues. J was trimmed by 4 bases and V by 5 bases; bases with no gene match: 13. In DNA form, the CDR3 reads TGTGCCAGCAGTCTCTCGGGCGGGACAGCATTCTATGGCTACACCTTC. This sequence encodes CASSLSGGTAFYGYTF.

Points on this clonotype: The junction differs from germline at one of its ends, possibly a read error. This chain links TRBV7-9 with TRBJ2-5; a weak D match, TRBD2 (5 bases). This CDR3 comprises 15 residues. Germline V gene lookup returns CDR1 SEHNR and CDR2 FQNEAQ (reference sequence). The CDR3 loop reads CASTFRRSWGETQYF. CDR3 nucleotides: TGCGCCAGCACCTTCCGGAGGAGTTGGGGAGAGACCCAGTACTTC.

The genes are TRBV25-1 and TRBJ1-2; tentatively, D is TRBD1 (6 bases). Trimming removed 6 bases at V and 3 bases at J, with 17 bases between. The CDR3 covers 15 residues. From germline, CDR1 is MGHDK and CDR2 SYGVNS. The CDR3 DNA follows: TGTGCCAGCAGGGGAAGGGGGGGAGGGGACTATGGCTACACCTTC. Protein product: CASRGRGGGDYGYTF.

CDR3 loop: CASSSTWGYLSYEQYF. In nucleotides, the CDR3 is TGTGCCAGCAGCTCCACGTGGGGCTACCTTTCCTACGAGCAGTACTTC. The genes are TRBV7-9 and TRBJ2-7, with a possible D match to TRBD1 (5 bases). Between the trimmed V and J ends, which lost 4 bases and 1 base, there was a span of 17 bases. The CDR3 spans 16 residues. Per the germline V gene, CDR1 is SEHNR and CDR2 is FQNEAQ (reference sequence). Based on the CDR3 plus reference TRBV7-9 and TRBJ2-7, the full variable domain is DTGVSQNPRHKITKRGQNVTFRCDPISEHNRLYWYRQTLGQGPEFLTYFQNEAQLEKSRLLSDRFSAERPKGSFSTLEIQRTEQGDSAMYLCASSSTWGYLSYEQYFGPGTRLTVT.

This clonotype showed up just a few times. The V and J genes are TRBV19 and TRBJ2-7; TRBD2 matches 9 bases. Germline values: CDR1 LNHDA, CDR2 SQIVND (reference sequence). The CDR3 runs to 18 residues. The V gene end was trimmed by 5 bases and the J gene end by 1 base; junction bases not matched to a gene: 15. CDR3 bases: TGTGCCAGTAGTTCGCGGACACCCGGACTAGCGAAATCCTACGAGCAGTACTTC. Its protein product is CASSSRTPGLAKSYEQYF.

This clonotype was counted at least ten times. The junction departs from germline at one end; a sequencing error may be responsible. This chain uses TRBV5-1 with TRBJ1-3; D perhaps matches TRBD1 (5 bases). CDR1 and CDR2 (germline): SGHRS, YFSETQ. CDR3 length: 14 residues. The CDR3 nucleotides read TGTGCCAGCAGCTTAGACAGCTCTGGAAACACCATATATTTT. Translated, it gives CASSLDSSGNTIYF.

The J gene is TRBJ1-5, the V gene TRBV2, with TRBD1 matching 12 bases. Trimming cost V 3 bases and J 5 bases; bases outside gene matches: 5. Germline V gives CDR1 SNHLY, CDR2 FYNNEI. This CDR3 contains 16 residues. For the CDR3, the DNA is TGTGCCAGCAGTGAGCCCGGGACAGGGGGCGATCAGCCCCAGCATTTT. It is translated as CASSEPGTGGDQPQHF.

This clonotype was counted only a few times. This chain joins TRBV3-1 and TRBJ1-4; D remains ambiguous. The germline gives CDR1 LGHDT, CDR2 YNNKEL (reference sequence). The CDR3 loop spans 14 amino acids. V was pared by 1 base and J by 4 bases, with 7 bases between. CDR3 in amino acids: CASSQGMYNEKLFF. The CDR3 nucleotides read TGTGCCAGCAGCCAAGGGATGTATAATGAAAAACTGTTTTTT.